Listed below are T cell receptor beta chains from one sample, sequenced in a study of early T cells in non-severe SARS-CoV-2 infection. TCRdb called the 5' RACE reads again in MiXCR, with one record for every CDR3 protein. The table lists about 58,000 distinct CDR3 sequences, 12% of them singletons. Sequencing was done on a sample of whole blood. The source of these receptors is an adult who was a healthcare worker with PCR-confirmed SARS-CoV-2 infection or an uninfected control (not recorded which). The CDR3 runs from the conserved cysteine through the conserved F or W. D genes are given only for firm matches. Clone size is not always given. Where it is, it says once, few, many or a class for expanded clones.

v_call,j_call,clone_size,d_call,cdr3_aa,cdr3_nt
TRBV12-3/TRBV12-4,TRBJ2-7,.,TRBD2,CASRYGTSGAYEQYF,TGTGCCAGCAGGTATGGGACTAGCGGAGCCTACGAGCAGTACTTC
TRBV5-1,TRBJ2-2,.,.,CASSLGDTGELFF,TGCGCCAGCAGCTTGGGGGACACCGGGGAGCTGTTTTTT
TRBV28,TRBJ1-2,few,TRBD1,CASSPDRTNYGYTF,TGTGCCAGCAGTCCGGACAGGACTAACTATGGCTACACCTTC
TRBV3-1,TRBJ1-1,many,.,CASSPGILNTEAFF,TGTGCCAGCAGCCCCGGCATTTTGAACACTGAAGCTTTCTTT
TRBV27,TRBJ1-2,few,.,CATLPRGRWVGGYTF,TGTGCCACCCTACCACGGGGGCGCTGGGTGGGTGGCTACACCTTC
TRBV6-5,TRBJ2-5,.,.,CASSPGLQETQYF,TGTGCCAGCAGTCCTGGACTGCAAGAGACCCAGTACTTC
TRBV6-1,TRBJ1-2,many,.,CASSEAMDGYGYTF,TGTGCCAGCAGTGAAGCTATGGACGGCTATGGCTACACCTTC
TRBV10-2,TRBJ2-7,.,TRBD2,CASSEVAGGAFGQYF,TGCGCCAGCAGTGAGGTAGCGGGGGGGGCCTTTGGGCAGTACTTC
TRBV18,TRBJ1-3,few,TRBD1,CASSTTGGDSGNTIYF,TGTGCCAGCTCAACGACAGGGGGTGACTCTGGAAACACCATATATTTT
TRBV27,TRBJ1-2,few,.,CASSPLGGDYGYTF,TGTGCCAGCAGTCCCTTAGGAGGGGACTATGGCTACACCTTC
TRBV4-1,TRBJ1-6,.,.,CASRVGPSGNSPLHF,TGCGCCAGCAGGGTTGGACCGTCGGGGAATTCACCCCTCCACTTT
TRBV7-9,TRBJ1-1,.,.,CASSLVPINTEAFF,TGTGCCAGCAGCTTAGTACCCATAAACACTGAAGCTTTCTTT
TRBV27,TRBJ1-2,few,TRBD1,CASASWTGDYYGYTF,TGTGCCAGCGCATCTTGGACAGGGGACTACTATGGCTACACCTTC
TRBV7-3,TRBJ2-2,.,.,CASSLGTGELFF,TGTGCCAGCAGCTTAGGCACCGGGGAGCTGTTTTTT
TRBV18,TRBJ1-1,many,.,CASSPMTANTEAFF,TGTGCCAGCTCACCAATGACAGCGAACACTGAAGCTTTCTTT
TRBV29-1,TRBJ2-7,many,.,CSAMVTPGEQYF,TGCAGCGCCATGGTTACCCCTGGGGAGCAGTACTTC
TRBV7-2,TRBJ2-3,many,TRBD2,CASSPSGGRTGATQYF,TGTGCCAGCAGCCCGAGTGGCGGGAGGACCGGTGCAACGCAGTATTTT
TRBV12-5,TRBJ1-1,.,TRBD1,CASGSLTGALNTEAFF,TGTGCTAGTGGTTCGTTGACAGGGGCCCTGAACACTGAAGCTTTCTTT
TRBV10-3,TRBJ1-2,.,TRBD1,CATKDTGGNGYTF,TGTGCCACCAAGGACACAGGGGGCAATGGCTACACCTTC
TRBV7-3,TRBJ2-3,few,TRBD1,CASSLAPGQITDTQYF,TGTGCCAGCAGCCTGGCCCCGGGACAGATCACAGATACGCAGTATTTT
TRBV4-1,TRBJ1-1,.,.,CASSQYRSGGTEAFF,TGCGCCAGCAGCCAATATAGGTCAGGTGGCACTGAAGCTTTCTTT
TRBV29-1,TRBJ2-1,.,.,CSVEGGGEQFF,TGCAGCGTTGAGGGGGGAGGTGAGCAGTTCTTC
TRBV12-3/TRBV12-4,TRBJ1-1,few,TRBD1,CASSLQGARPEAFF,TGTGCCAGCAGTCTACAGGGGGCGAGGCCTGAAGCTTTCTTT
TRBV6-5,TRBJ1-3,.,.,CASTGGSGNTIYF,TGTGCCAGTACGGGGGGCTCTGGAAACACCATATATTTT
TRBV20-1,TRBJ2-7,few,TRBD1,CSASPGAGGLYEQYF,TGCAGTGCTAGCCCAGGGGCAGGGGGCTTGTACGAGCAGTACTTC
TRBV29-1,TRBJ1-1,.,.,CSVAAHPNTEAFF,TGCAGCGTTGCGGCCCACCCGAACACTGAAGCTTTCTTT
TRBV29-1,TRBJ2-7,.,.,CSVEESIEQYF,TGCAGCGTTGAAGAAAGTATTGAGCAGTACTTC
TRBV2,TRBJ2-7,many,TRBD2,CASSGDPGLAGSEQYF,TGTGCCAGCAGTGGGGACCCGGGACTAGCGGGGTCCGAGCAGTACTTC
TRBV9,TRBJ2-6,.,.,CASSDTAAGDGANVLTF,TGTGCCAGCAGCGACACGGCGGCGGGCGACGGGGCCAACGTCCTGACTTTC
TRBV20-1,TRBJ2-4,.,TRBD2,CSARKGLAVAKNIQYF,TGCAGTGCTAGAAAGGGACTAGCGGTAGCCAAAAACATTCAGTACTTC
TRBV27,TRBJ1-4,.,.,CASSLREVGEKLFF,TGTGCCAGCAGTTTGAGGGAGGTAGGAGAAAAACTGTTTTTT
TRBV29-1,TRBJ2-7,few,TRBD2,CSALAGHSYEQYF,TGCAGCGCCCTAGCGGGCCACTCCTACGAGCAGTACTTC
TRBV3-1,TRBJ2-7,few,.,CASSQDRYEQYF,TGTGCCAGCAGCCAAGATCGCTACGAGCAGTACTTC
TRBV7-9,TRBJ2-7,many,TRBD2,CASSLAGGAHEQYF,TGTGCCAGCAGCCTAGCGGGAGGCGCCCACGAGCAGTACTTC
TRBV11-2,TRBJ2-5,many,.,CASSLESWETQYF,TGTGCCAGCAGCTTAGAGTCCTGGGAGACCCAGTACTTC
TRBV18,TRBJ1-2,.,TRBD1,CASSPPGQAHTYTF,TGTGCCAGCTCACCTCCGGGACAGGCCCATACCTACACCTTC
TRBV29-1,TRBJ2-3,.,TRBD2,CSVGEGDTQYF,TGCAGCGTTGGGGAGGGAGATACGCAGTATTTT
TRBV12-3/TRBV12-4,TRBJ1-5,few,TRBD1,CATRLGQNQPQHF,TGTGCCACCAGGCTGGGACAGAATCAGCCCCAGCATTTT
TRBV28,TRBJ1-2,.,.,CASSLSSRGDTF,TGTGCCAGCAGTTTATCCTCGCGAGGGGACACCTTC
TRBV9,TRBJ2-3,.,.,CASSYDSTDTQYF,TGTGCCAGCAGCTACGACAGCACAGATACGCAGTATTTT
TRBV4-1,TRBJ1-2,few,.,CASSQSGQANYGYTF,TGCGCCAGCAGCCAAAGTGGCCAGGCAAACTATGGCTACACCTTC
TRBV5-4,TRBJ2-7,.,.,CASSLQGPSYEQYF,TGTGCCAGCAGCTTGCAGGGGCCCTCCTACGAGCAGTACTTC
TRBV19,TRBJ2-1,.,.,CASSWLAFNEQLF,TGTGCCAGTAGTTGGCTAGCCTTCAATGAGCAGCTCTTC
TRBV12-3/TRBV12-4,TRBJ2-4,.,.,CASSLDSGLATLVKNIQYF,TGTGCCAGCAGTTTAGATTCTGGTCTTGCAACTCTAGTCAAAAACATTCAGTACTTC
TRBV7-3,TRBJ2-3,few,.,CASSSGPEADTQYF,TGTGCCAGCAGCTCGGGGCCCGAGGCAGATACGCAGTATTTT
TRBV11-3,TRBJ2-3,.,TRBD1,CASSLTGGETDTQYF,TGTGCCAGCAGCTTAACAGGGGGCGAAACAGATACGCAGTATTTT
TRBV7-3,TRBJ2-6,many,.,CASSPPGISGANVLTF,TGTGCCAGCAGCCCTCCGGGCATCTCTGGGGCCAACGTCCTGACTTTC
TRBV3-1,TRBJ2-3,many,TRBD2,CASSTSGSTVDTQYF,TGTGCCAGCAGCACAAGCGGGAGTACCGTGGATACGCAGTATTTT
TRBV29-1,TRBJ1-1,few,TRBD1,CSVPDGQGNTEAFF,TGCAGCGTTCCAGATGGACAGGGGAACACTGAAGCTTTCTTT
TRBV27,TRBJ1-5,.,.,CASSPRGQPQHF,TGTGCCAGCAGTCCTAGGGGCCAGCCCCAGCATTTT
TRBV28,TRBJ1-1,many,.,CASSLRHYEAFF,TGTGCCAGCAGTTTGAGGCACTATGAAGCTTTCTTT
TRBV9,TRBJ2-3,.,.,CASSLHTDTQYF,TGTGCCAGCAGCCTCCACACAGATACGCAGTATTTT
TRBV9,TRBJ2-3,few,TRBD1,CASSVGPGGLTDTQYF,TGTGCCAGCAGCGTAGGGCCAGGGGGCCTCACAGATACGCAGTATTTT
TRBV9,TRBJ2-7,few,.,CASSVGSGGYEQYF,TGTGCCAGCAGCGTGGGTAGCGGAGGGTACGAGCAGTACTTC
TRBV19,TRBJ2-7,.,.,CASPPRDEQYF,TGTGCCAGTCCCCCCCGAGACGAGCAGTACTTC
TRBV28,TRBJ1-2,few,TRBD1,CAILGQGENYGYTF,TGTGCCATCCTAGGACAGGGGGAGAACTATGGCTACACCTTC
TRBV7-6,TRBJ2-5,.,TRBD2,CASSLRAGGGSLETQYF,TGTGCCAGCAGCTTAAGAGCGGGGGGCGGTTCTCTAGAGACCCAGTACTTC
TRBV5-5,TRBJ1-1,few,TRBD1,CASSWGQKNTEAFF,TGTGCCAGCAGCTGGGGACAGAAGAACACTGAAGCTTTCTTT
TRBV12-3/TRBV12-4,TRBJ1-5,many,.,CASRGPGTGNQPQHF,TGTGCCAGCAGGGGACCCGGGACGGGCAATCAGCCCCAGCATTTT